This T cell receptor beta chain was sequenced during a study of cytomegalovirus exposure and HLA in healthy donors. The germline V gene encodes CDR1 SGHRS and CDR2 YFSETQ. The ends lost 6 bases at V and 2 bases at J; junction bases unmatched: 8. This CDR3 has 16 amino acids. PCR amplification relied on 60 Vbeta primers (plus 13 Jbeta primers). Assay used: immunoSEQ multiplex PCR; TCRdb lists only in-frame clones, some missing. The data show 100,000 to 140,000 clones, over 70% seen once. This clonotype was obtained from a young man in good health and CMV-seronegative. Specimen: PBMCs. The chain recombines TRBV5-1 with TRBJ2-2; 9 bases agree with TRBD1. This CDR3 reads CASTPRQGVNTGELFF. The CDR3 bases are TGCGCCAGCACCCCTCGACAGGGGGTAAACACCGGGGAGCTGTTTTTT.